The following is a TCR beta chain sequence with its context. PCR used 60 Vbeta primers and 13 Jbeta primers. The table came from immunoSEQ multiplex PCR; TCRdb's copy has only in-frame clones and leaves some out. This sample has 140,000 to 150,000 clones; approximately 70% occur once, and the top ten carry around 1.6%. V shed 5 bases and J shed 0 bases, with 16 bases lying between them. Germline V gene data show CDR1 as MNHNY and CDR2 as SVGAGI (reference sequence). The CDR3 has 16 amino acids. The sample belongs to a study of cytomegalovirus exposure and HLA in healthy donors. Study details: Unique TCR beta sequences numbering some 120 million came from about 179 million T cells in an earlier analysis.

This chain connects TRBV6-6 to TRBJ1-1; D gene uncertain. Sequencing was carried out using PBMCs. The origin of this receptor is a woman between 18 and 29 years old in good health and CMV-seronegative. The CDR3 sequence: CASSRGSRIMNTEAFF. CDR3 nucleotide sequence: TGTGCCAGCAGTCGAGGGAGCCGGATAATGAACACTGAAGCTTTCTTT.